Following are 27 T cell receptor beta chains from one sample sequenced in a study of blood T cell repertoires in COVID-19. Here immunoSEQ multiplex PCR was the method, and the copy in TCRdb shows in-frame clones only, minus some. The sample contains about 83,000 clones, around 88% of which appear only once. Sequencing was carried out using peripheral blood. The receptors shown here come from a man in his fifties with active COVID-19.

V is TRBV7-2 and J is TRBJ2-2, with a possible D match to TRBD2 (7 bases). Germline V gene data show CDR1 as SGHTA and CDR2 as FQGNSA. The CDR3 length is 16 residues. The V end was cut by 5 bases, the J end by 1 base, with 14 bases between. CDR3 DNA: TGTGCCAGCAGCCTCCGGGGGGCGGTGAACACCGGGGAGCTGTTTTTT. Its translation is CASSLRGAVNTGELFF. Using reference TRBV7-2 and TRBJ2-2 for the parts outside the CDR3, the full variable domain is GAGVSQSPSNKVTEKGKDVELRCDPISGHTALYWYRQSLGQGLEFLIYFQGNSAPDKSGLPSDRFSAERTGGSVSTLTIQRTQQEDSAVYLCASSLRGAVNTGELFFGEGSRLTVL.

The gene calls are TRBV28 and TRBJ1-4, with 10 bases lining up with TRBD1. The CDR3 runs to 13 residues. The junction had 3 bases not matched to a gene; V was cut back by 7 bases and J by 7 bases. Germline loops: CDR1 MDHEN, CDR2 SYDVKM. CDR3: CASNRDRGEKLFF. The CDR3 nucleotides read TGTGCCAGCAACCGGGACAGGGGTGAAAAACTGTTTTTT.

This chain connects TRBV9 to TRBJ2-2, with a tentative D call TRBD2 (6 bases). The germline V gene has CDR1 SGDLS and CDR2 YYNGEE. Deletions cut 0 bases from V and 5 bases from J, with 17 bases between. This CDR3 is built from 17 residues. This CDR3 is CASSVAREARGTGELFF. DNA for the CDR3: TGTGCCAGCAGCGTAGCTAGGGAGGCCCGAGGAACCGGGGAGCTGTTTTTT. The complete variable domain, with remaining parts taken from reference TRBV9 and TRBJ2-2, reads DSGVTQTPKHLITATGQRVTLRCSPRSGDLSVYWYQQSLDQGLQFLIQYYNGEERAKGNILERFSAQQFPDLHSELNLSSLELGDSALYFCASSVAREARGTGELFFGEGSRLTVL.

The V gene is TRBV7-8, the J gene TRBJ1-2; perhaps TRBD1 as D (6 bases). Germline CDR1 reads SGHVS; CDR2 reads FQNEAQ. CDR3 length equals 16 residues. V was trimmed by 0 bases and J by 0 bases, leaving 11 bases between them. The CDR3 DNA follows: TGTGCCAGCAGCTTAGCAGGGGGAGTCGCTAACTATGGCTACACCTTC. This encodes CASSLAGGVANYGYTF.

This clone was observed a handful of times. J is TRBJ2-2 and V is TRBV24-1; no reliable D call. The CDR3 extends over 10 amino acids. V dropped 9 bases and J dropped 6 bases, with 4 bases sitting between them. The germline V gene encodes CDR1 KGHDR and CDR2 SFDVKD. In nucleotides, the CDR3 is TGTGCCACCCTCCCCGGGGAGCTGTTTTTT. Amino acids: CATLPGELFF.

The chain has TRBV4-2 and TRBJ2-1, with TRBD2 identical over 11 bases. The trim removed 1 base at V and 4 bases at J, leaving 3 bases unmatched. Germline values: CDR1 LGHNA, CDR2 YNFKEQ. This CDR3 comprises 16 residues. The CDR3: CASSQGRLAGYNEQFF. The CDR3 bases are TGTGCCAGCAGCCAAGGCCGACTAGCGGGATACAATGAGCAGTTCTTC.

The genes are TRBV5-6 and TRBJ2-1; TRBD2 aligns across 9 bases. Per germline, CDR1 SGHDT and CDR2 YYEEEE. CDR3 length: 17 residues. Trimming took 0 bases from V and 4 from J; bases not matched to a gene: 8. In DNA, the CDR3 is TGTGCCAGCAGCTTGGCCCCTAGCGGGGATTTGTACAATGAGCAGTTCTTC. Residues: CASSLAPSGDLYNEQFF. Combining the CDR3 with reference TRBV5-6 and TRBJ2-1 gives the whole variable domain DAGVTQSPTHLIKTRGQQVTLRCSPKSGHDTVSWYQQALGQGPQFIFQYYEEEERQRGNFPDRFSGHQFPNYSSELNVNALLLGDSALYLCASSLAPSGDLYNEQFFGPGTRLTVL.

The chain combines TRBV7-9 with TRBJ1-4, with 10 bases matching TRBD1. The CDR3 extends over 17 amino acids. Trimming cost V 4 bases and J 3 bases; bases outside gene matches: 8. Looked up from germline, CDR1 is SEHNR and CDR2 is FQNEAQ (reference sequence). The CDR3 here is CASSSADRGQSNEKLFF. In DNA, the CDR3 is TGTGCCAGCAGCTCCGCCGACAGGGGGCAATCTAATGAAAAACTGTTTTTT.

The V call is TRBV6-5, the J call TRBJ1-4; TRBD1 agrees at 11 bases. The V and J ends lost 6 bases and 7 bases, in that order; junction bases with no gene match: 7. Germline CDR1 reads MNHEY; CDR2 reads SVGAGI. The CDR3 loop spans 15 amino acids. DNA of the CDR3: TGTGCCAGCAGATATGGGACAGGGGGAGGTGAAAAACTGTTTTTT. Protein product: CASRYGTGGGEKLFF.

The chain's CDR3 is CASSLEGTGGGQPQHF. CDR3 DNA sequence: TGTGCCAGCAGCTTGGAAGGGACAGGGGGCGGGCAGCCCCAGCATTTT. This chain connects TRBV5-8 to TRBJ1-5, with 12 bases lining up with TRBD1. There are 16 residues in the CDR3. Germline V gene lookup returns CDR1 SGHTS and CDR2 YDEGEE. J was trimmed by 7 bases and V by 0 bases; bases with no gene match: 5.

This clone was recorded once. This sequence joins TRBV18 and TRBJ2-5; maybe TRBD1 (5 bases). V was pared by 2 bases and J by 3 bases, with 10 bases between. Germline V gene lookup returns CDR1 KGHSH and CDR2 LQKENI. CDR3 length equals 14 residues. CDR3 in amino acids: CASSPVEGEETQYF. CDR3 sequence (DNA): TGTGCCAGCTCACCAGTGGAAGGGGAAGAGACCCAGTACTTC.

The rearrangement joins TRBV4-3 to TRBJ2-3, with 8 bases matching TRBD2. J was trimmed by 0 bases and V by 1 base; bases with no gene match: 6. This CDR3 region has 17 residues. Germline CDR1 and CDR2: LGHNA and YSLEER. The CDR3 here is CASSQAFGGESTDTQYF. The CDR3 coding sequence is TGCGCCAGCAGCCAAGCTTTCGGGGGGGAGAGCACAGATACGCAGTATTTT.

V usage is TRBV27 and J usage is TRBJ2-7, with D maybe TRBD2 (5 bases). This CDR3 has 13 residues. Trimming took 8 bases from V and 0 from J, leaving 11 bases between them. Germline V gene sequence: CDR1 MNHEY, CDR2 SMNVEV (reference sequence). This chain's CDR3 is CASASRTSYEQYF. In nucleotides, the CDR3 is TGTGCCAGCGCTAGCAGGACCTCCTACGAGCAGTACTTC.

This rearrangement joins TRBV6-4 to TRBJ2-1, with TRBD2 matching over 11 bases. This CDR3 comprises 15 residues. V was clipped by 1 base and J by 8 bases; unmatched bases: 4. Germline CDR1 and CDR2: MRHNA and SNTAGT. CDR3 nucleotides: TGTGCCAGCAGTGACTTAGCGGGGGGGCTCCATGAGCAGTTCTTC. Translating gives CASSDLAGGLHEQFF.

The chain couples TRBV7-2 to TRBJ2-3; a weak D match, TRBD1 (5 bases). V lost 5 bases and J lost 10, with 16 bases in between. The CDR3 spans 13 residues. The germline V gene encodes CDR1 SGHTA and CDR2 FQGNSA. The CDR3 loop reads CASSPQEIGAQYF. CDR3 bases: TGTGCCAGCAGCCCACAGGAAATTGGGGCGCAGTATTTT.

CDR3 nucleotide sequence: TGTGCCAGCAGCCCAGAAGGGGGGGGGTATGGCTACACCTTC. Its protein product is CASSPEGGGYGYTF. The V gene is TRBV4-2, the J gene TRBJ1-2; TRBD1 might be the D (6 bases). There are 14 residues in the CDR3. V was shortened by 4 bases and J by 5 bases, with 14 bases between the two germline ends. CDR1 and CDR2 from the germline V gene are LGHNA and YNFKEQ.

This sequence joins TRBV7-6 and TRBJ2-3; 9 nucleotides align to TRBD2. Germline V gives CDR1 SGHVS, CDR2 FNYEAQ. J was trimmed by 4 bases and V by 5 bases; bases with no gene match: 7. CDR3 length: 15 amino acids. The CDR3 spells CASSRGGGASDTQYF. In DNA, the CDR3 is TGTGCCAGCAGCCGAGGCGGGGGGGCTTCAGATACGCAGTATTTT.

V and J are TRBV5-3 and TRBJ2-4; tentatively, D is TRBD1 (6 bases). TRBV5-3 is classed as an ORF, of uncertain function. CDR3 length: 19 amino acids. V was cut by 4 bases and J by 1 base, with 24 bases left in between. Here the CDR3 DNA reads TGTGCCAGAAGCCGAGAGAACAGGGTAGACTCACTGGCCAAAAACATTCAGTACTTC. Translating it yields CARSRENRVDSLAKNIQYF.

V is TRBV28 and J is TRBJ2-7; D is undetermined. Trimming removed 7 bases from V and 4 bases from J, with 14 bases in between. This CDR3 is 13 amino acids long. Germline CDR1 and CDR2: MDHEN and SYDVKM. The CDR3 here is CASTPFRSYEQYF. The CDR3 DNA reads TGTGCCAGCACCCCTTTTCGCAGTTACGAGCAGTACTTC. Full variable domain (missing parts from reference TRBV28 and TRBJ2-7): DVKVTQSSRYLVKRTGEKVFLECVQDMDHENMFWYRQDPGLGLRLIYFSYDVKMKEKGDIPEGYSVSREKKERFSLILESASTNQTSMYLCASTPFRSYEQYFGPGTRLTVT.

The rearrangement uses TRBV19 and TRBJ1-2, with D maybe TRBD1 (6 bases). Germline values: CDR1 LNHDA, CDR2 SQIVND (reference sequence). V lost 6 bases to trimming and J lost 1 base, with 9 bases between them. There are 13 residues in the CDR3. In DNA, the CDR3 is TGTGCCAGTAGATGGACAGATAACTATGGCTACACCTTC. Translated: CASRWTDNYGYTF.

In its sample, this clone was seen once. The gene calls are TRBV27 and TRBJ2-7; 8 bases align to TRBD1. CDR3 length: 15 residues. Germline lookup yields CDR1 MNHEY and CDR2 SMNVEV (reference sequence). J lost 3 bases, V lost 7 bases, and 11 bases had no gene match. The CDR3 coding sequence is TGTGCCAGCACCCCGGGGACAGGTCCCTACTACGAGCAGTACTTC. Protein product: CASTPGTGPYYEQYF.

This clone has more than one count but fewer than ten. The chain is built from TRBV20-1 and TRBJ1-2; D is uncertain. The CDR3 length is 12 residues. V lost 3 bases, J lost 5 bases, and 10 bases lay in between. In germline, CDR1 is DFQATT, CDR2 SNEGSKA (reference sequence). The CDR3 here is CSASREDYGYTF. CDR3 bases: TGCAGTGCTAGTAGGGAGGATTATGGCTACACCTTC.

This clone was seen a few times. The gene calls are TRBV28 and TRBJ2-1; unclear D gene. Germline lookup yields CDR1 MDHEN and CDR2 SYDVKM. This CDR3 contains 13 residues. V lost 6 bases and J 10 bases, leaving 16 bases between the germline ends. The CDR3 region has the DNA TGTGCCAGCAGCCCCAACTACCTTCGGGAGCAGTTCTTC. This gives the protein CASSPNYLREQFF.

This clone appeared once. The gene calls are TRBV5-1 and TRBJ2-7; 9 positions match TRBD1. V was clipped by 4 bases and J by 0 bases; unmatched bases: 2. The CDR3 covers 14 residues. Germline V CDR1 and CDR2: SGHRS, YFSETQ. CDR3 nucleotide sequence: TGCGCCAGCAGCACGGGACAGGGCTCCTACGAGCAGTACTTC. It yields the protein CASSTGQGSYEQYF. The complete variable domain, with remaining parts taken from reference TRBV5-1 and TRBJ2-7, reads KAGVTQTPRYLIKTRGQQVTLSCSPISGHRSVSWYQQTPGQGLQFLFEYFSETQRNKGNFPGRFSGRQFSNSRSEMNVSTLELGDSALYLCASSTGQGSYEQYFGPGTRLTVT.

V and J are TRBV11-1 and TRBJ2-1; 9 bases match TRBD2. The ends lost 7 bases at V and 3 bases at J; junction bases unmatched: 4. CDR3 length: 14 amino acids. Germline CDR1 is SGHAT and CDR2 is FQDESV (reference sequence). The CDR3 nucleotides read TGTGCCAGCAATCTAGCGGGGTTCTACAATGAGCAGTTCTTC. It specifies CASNLAGFYNEQFF.

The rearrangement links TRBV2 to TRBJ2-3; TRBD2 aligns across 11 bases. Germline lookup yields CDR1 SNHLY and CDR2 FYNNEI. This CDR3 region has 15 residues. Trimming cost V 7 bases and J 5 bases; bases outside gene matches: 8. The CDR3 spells CASKTSGSSGDTQYF. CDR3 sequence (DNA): TGTGCCAGCAAAACTAGCGGGAGTAGTGGAGATACGCAGTATTTT.

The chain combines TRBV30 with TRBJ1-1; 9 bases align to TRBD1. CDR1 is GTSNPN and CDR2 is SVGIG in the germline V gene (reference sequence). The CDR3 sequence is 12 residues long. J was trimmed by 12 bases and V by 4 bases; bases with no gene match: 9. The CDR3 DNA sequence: TGTGCCTGGACTAACAGGGGGCGAGGGACTTTCTTT. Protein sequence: CAWTNRGRGTFF.